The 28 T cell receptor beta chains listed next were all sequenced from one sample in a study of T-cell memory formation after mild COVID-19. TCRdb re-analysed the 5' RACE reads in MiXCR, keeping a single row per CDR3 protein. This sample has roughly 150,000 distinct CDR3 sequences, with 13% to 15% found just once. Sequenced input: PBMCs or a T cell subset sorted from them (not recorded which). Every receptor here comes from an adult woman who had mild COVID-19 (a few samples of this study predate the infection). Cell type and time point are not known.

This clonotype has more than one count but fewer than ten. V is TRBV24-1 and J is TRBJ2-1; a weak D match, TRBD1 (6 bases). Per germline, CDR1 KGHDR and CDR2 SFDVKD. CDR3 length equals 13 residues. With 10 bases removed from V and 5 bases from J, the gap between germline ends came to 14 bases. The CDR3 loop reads CATRLTGDNEQFF. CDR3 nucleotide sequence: TGTGCCACTAGGTTGACAGGAGACAATGAGCAGTTCTTC.

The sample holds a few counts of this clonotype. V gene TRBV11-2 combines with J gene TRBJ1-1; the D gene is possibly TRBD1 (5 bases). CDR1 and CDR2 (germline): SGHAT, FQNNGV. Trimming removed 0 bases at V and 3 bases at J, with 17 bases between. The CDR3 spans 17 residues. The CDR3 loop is CASSLEDFGQGHTEAFF. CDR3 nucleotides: TGTGCCAGCAGCTTAGAGGATTTCGGGCAGGGCCACACTGAAGCTTTCTTT.

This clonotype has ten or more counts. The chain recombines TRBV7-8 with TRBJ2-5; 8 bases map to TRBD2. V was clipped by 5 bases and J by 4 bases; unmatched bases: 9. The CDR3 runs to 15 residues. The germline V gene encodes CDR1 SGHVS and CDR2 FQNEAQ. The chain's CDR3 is CASSRWSGSTETQYF. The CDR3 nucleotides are TGTGCCAGCAGCCGATGGAGCGGGAGTACAGAGACCCAGTACTTC.

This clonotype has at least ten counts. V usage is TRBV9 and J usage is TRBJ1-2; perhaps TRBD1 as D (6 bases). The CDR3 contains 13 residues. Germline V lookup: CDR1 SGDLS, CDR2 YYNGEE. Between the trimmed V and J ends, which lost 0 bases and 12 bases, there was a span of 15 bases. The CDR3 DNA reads TGTGCCAGCAGCGTAGTGGGGGGGCGCGAGCACACCTTC. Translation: CASSVVGGREHTF.

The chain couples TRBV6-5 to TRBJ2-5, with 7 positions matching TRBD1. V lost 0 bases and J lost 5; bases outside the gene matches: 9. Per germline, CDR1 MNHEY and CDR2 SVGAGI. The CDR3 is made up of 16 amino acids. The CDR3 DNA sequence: TGTGCCAGCAGTTACTCGACAGGGCCTCCTTGGGAGACCCAGTACTTC. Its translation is CASSYSTGPPWETQYF.

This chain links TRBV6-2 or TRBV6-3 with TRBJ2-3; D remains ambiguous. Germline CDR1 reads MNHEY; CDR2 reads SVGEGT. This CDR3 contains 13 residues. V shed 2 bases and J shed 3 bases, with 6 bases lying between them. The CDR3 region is CASSYQVTDTQYF. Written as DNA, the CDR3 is TGTGCCAGCAGTTACCAAGTTACAGATACGCAGTATTTT.

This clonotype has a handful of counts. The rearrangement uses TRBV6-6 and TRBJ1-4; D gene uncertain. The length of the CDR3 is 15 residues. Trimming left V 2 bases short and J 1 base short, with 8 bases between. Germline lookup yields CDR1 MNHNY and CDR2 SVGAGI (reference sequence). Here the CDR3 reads CASSYVTGTNEKLFF. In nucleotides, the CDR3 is TGTGCCAGCAGTTACGTGACGGGAACTAATGAAAAACTGTTTTTT.

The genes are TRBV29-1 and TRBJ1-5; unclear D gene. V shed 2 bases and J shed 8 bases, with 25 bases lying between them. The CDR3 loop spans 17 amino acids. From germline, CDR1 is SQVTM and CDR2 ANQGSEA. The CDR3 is CSVEQWSVDATHEPQHF. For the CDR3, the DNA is TGCAGCGTTGAACAATGGTCCGTGGACGCCACTCATGAGCCCCAGCATTTT.

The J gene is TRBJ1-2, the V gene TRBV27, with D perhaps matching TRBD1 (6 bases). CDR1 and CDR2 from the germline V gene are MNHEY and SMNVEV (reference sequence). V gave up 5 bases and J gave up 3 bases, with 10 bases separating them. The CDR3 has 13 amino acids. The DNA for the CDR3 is TGTGCCAGCAGTCCAGGACAGTACTATGGCTACACCTTC. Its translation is CASSPGQYYGYTF.

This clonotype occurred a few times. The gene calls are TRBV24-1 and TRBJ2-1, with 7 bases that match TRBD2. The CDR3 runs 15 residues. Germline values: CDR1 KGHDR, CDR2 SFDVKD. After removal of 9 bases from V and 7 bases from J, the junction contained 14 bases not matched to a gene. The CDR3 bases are TGTGCCACCTCCCCTGGGGGGGATCGGAGGAATGAGCAGTTCTTC. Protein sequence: CATSPGGDRRNEQFF.

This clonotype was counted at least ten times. As DNA, the CDR3 is TGTGCCAGCAGCGCGCCGACCGGCTACACCGGGGAGCTGTTTTTT. Amino acids: CASSAPTGYTGELFF. This chain joins TRBV9 and TRBJ2-2; D call uncertain. V was pared by 3 bases and J by 3 bases, with 12 bases between. The CDR3 runs to 15 residues. Germline loops: CDR1 SGDLS, CDR2 YYNGEE.

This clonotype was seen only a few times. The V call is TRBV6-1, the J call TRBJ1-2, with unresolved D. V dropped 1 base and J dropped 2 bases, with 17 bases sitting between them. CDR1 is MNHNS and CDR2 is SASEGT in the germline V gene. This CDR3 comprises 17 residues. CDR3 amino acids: CASSEGLYSPVNYGYTF. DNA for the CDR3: TGTGCCAGCAGTGAAGGTCTTTACAGTCCAGTAAACTATGGCTACACCTTC.

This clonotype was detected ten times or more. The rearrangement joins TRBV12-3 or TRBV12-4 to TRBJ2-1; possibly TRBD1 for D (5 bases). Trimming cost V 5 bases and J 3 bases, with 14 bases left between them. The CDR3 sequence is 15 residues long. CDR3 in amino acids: CASSPLTVRYNEQFF. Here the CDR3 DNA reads TGTGCCAGCAGTCCGCTGACAGTTCGCTACAATGAGCAGTTCTTC.

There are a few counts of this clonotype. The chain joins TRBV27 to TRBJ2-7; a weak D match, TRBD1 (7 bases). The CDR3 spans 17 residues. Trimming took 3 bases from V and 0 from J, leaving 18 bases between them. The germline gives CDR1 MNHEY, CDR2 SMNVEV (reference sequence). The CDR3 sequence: CASSLGGTGALSYEQYF. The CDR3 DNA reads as TGTGCCAGCAGTTTGGGGGGAACAGGGGCTCTCTCCTACGAGCAGTACTTC.

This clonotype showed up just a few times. For the CDR3, the DNA is TGTGCCAGCAGCTTAGACGTGGCGGGTAGCGGCCCCATGCCCGATCCGACAGATACGCAGTATTTT. Encoded protein: CASSLDVAGSGPMPDPTDTQYF. V is TRBV11-2 and J is TRBJ2-3, with D perhaps TRBD2 (6 bases). The germline V and J ends were trimmed by 0 bases and 3 bases, with 31 bases remaining between them. The CDR3 contains 22 residues. The V gene's germline CDR1 is SGHAT and CDR2 FQNNGV.

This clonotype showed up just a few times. CDR3 residues: CASSGLTGFFTEAFF. In nucleotides, the CDR3 is TGTGCCAGCAGCGGGTTGACAGGGTTCTTCACTGAAGCTTTCTTT. The V gene is TRBV5-5, the J gene TRBJ1-1; 7 bases align to TRBD1. V shed 4 bases and J 4 bases; nucleotides not matched to a gene: 10. Germline CDR1 and CDR2: SGHKS and YYEKEE (reference sequence). The CDR3 spans 15 residues.

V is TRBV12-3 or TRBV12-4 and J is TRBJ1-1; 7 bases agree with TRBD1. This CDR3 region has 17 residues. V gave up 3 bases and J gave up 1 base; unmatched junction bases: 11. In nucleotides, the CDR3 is TGTGCCAGCAGTTTTCAATCTATGACAGGGACGAACACTGAAGCTTTCTTT. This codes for CASSFQSMTGTNTEAFF.

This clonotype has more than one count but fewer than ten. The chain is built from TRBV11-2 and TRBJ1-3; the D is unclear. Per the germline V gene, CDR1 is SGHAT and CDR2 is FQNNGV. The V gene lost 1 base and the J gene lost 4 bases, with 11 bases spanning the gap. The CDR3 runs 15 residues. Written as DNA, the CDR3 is TGTGCCAGCAGCTTAGCCCCCATCACAGGAAACACCATATATTTT. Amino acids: CASSLAPITGNTIYF.

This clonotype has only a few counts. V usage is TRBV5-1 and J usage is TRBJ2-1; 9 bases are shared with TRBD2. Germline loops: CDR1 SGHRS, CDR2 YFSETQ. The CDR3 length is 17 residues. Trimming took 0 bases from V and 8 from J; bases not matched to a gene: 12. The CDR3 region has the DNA TGCGCCAGCAGCTTGGGTATCCTGCGGGGGGGCTTCGATGAGCAGTTCTTC. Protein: CASSLGILRGGFDEQFF.

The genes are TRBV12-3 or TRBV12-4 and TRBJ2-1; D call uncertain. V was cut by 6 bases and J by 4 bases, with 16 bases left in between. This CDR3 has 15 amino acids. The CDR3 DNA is TGTGCCAGCAGCCAAAAGGGTATCGGGTACAATGAGCAGTTCTTC. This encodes CASSQKGIGYNEQFF.

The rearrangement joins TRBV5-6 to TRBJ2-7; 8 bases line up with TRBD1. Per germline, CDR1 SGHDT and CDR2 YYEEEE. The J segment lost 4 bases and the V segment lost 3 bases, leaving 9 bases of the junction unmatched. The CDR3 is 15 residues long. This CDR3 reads CASSWGGQGPYEQYF. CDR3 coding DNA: TGTGCCAGCAGCTGGGGAGGACAGGGTCCTTACGAGCAGTACTTC.

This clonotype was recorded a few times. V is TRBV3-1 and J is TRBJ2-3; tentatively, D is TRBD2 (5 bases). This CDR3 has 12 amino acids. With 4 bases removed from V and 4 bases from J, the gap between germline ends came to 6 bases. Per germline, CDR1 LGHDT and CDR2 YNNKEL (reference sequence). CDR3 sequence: CASSPRADTQYF. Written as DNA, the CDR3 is TGTGCCAGCAGCCCGAGGGCAGATACGCAGTATTTT.

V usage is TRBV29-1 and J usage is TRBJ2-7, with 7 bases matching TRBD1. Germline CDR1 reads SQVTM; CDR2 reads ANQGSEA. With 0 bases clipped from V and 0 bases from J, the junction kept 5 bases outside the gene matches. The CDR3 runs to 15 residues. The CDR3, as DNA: TGCAGCGTTGAAGACCGGGACAGCAGCTCCTACGAGCAGTACTTC. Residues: CSVEDRDSSSYEQYF.

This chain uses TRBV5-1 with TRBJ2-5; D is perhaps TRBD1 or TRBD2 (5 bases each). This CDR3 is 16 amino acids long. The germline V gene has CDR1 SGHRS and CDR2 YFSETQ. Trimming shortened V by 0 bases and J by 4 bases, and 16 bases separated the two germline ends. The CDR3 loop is CASSLEAWGKVETQYF. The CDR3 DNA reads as TGCGCCAGCAGCTTGGAGGCGTGGGGGAAAGTAGAGACCCAGTACTTC.

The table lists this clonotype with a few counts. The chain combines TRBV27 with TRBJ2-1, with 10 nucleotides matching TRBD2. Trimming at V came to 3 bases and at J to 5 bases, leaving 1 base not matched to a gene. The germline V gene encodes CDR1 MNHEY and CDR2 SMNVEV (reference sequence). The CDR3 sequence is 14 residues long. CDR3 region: CASSFSGGNNEQFF. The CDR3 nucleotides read TGTGCCAGCAGTTTTAGCGGGGGGAACAATGAGCAGTTCTTC.

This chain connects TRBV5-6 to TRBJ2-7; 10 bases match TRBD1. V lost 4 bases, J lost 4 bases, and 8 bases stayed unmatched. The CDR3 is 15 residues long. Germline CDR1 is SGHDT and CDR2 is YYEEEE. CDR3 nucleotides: TGTGCCAGCAGCGACCGGGACAGGGGACCGTACGAGCAGTACTTC. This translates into CASSDRDRGPYEQYF.

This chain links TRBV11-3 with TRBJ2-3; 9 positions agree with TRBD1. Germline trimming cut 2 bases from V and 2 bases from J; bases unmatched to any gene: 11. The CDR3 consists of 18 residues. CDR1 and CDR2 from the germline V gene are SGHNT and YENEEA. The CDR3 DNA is TGTGCCAGCAGCTTACCTTTCGGACAGGGGCCTTACACAGATACGCAGTATTTT. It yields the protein CASSLPFGQGPYTDTQYF.

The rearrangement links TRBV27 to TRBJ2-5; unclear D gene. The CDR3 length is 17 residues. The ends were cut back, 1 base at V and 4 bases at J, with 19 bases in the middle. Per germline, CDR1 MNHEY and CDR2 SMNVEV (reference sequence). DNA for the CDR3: TGTGCCAGCAGTTTATTAGCTCCTACTGGTCTGGGAGAGACCCAGTACTTC. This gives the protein CASSLLAPTGLGETQYF.